The T cell receptor (beta chain) under discussion was sequenced for a study of CD8 T cells in ankylosing spondylitis. Trimming shortened V by 0 bases and J by 11 bases, and 10 bases separated the two germline ends. The CDR3 is made up of 12 amino acids. Per germline, CDR1 SGHRS and CDR2 YFSETQ. It was by quantitative 5'-RACE with molecular barcodes that TCR beta libraries were made. TCRdb re-called the 5' RACE reads with MiXCR, one entry per CDR3 protein. This table holds 50,000 to 65,000 distinct CDR3 sequences, 6.5% to 9% found once. Points from the study as a whole: A TCR beta motif made of under 10 highly homologous variants seemed typical of ankylosing spondylitis blood. Disease-linked clones, CD8+, were relatively rare in peripheral blood.

This clonotype was observed at least ten times. The target antigen is unknown. The sample taken for sequencing was blood, either unsorted or a sorted T cell fraction (not recorded which). V gene TRBV5-1 combines with J gene TRBJ2-3; D is unclear. The TCR sequence derives from a female donor with ankylosing spondylitis or in good health (not recorded which). The CDR3 DNA sequence: TGCGCCAGCAGCTTGGGTCACGCAAGGCAGTATTTT. Residues: CASSLGHARQYF.